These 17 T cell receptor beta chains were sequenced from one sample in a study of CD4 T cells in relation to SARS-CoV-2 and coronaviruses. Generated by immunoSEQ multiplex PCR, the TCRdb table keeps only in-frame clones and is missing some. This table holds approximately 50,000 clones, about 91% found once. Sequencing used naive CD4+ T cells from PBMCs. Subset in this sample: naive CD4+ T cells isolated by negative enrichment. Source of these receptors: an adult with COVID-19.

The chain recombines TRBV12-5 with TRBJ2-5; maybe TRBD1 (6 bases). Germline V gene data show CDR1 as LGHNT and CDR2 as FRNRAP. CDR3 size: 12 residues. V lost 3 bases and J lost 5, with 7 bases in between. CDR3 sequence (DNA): TGTGCTAGTGGTTTCGACAGGGAGACCCAGTACTTC. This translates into CASGFDRETQYF.

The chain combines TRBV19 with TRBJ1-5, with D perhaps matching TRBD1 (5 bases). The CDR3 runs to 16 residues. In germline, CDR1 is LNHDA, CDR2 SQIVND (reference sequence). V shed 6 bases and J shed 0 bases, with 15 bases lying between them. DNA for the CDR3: TGTGCCAGTAGCAGCCTCGGGACGGATAGCAATCAGCCCCAGCATTTT. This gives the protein CASSSLGTDSNQPQHF.

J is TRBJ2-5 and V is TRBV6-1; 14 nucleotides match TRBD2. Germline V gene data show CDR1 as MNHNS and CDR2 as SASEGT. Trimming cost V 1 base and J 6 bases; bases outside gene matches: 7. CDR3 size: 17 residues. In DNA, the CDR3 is TGTGCCAGCAGTGAAGTCGGGACTAGCGGGAGAAGGAAGACCCAGTACTTC. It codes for CASSEVGTSGRRKTQYF.

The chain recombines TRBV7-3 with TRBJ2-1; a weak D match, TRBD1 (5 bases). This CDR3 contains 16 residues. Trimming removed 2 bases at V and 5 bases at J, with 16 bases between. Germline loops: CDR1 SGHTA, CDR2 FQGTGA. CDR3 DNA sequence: TGTGCCAGCAGCTTATTGGGGCCCCTTGCGGACAATGAGCAGTTCTTC. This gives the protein CASSLLGPLADNEQFF.

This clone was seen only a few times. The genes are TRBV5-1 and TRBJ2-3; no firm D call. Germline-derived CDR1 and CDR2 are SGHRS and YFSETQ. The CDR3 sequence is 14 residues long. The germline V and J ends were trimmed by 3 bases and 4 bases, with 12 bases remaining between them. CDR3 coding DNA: TGCGCCAGCAGCTCGGCGTACGTGGCAGATACGCAGTATTTT. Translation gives CASSSAYVADTQYF.

CDR3 coding DNA: TGTGCCAGCAGCCCACGGGACCCGAAGACTGAAGCTTTCTTT. The encoded protein is CASSPRDPKTEAFF. The V call is TRBV7-9, the J call TRBJ1-1; maybe TRBD1 (5 bases). This CDR3 has 14 amino acids. Germline CDR1 SEHNR, CDR2 FQNEAQ (reference sequence). V gave up 5 bases and J gave up 5 bases, with 15 bases separating them.

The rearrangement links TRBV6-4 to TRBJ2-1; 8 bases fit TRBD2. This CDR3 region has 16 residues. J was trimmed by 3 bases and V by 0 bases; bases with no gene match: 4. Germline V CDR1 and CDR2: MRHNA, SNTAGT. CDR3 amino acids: CASSDSKRELYNEQFF. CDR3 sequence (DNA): TGTGCCAGCAGTGACTCGAAGCGGGAGCTCTACAATGAGCAGTTCTTC.

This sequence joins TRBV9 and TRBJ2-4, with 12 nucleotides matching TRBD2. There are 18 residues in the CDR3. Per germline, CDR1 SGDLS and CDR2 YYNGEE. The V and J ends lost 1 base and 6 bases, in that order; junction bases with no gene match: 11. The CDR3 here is CASSVSASGRGKLNIQYF. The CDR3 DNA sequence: TGTGCCAGCAGCGTAAGCGCTAGCGGGAGGGGAAAATTAAACATTCAGTACTTC.

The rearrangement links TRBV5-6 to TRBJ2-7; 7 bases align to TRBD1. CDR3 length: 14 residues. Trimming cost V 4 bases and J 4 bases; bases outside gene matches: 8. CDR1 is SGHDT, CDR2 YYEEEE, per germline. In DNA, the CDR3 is TGTGCCAGCAGCCCCATTGGCAGGGGGTACGAGCAGTACTTC. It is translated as CASSPIGRGYEQYF.

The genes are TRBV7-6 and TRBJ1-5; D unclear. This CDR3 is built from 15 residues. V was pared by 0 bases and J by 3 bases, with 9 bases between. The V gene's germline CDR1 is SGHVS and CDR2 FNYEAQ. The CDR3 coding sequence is TGTGCCAGCAGCTTAGCCCCAGGAGTCAATCAGCCCCAGCATTTT. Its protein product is CASSLAPGVNQPQHF.

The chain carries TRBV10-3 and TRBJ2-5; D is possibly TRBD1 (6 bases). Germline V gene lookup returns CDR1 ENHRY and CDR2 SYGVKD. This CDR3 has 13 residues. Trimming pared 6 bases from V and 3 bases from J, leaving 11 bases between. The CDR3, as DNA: TGTGCCATCAGAGGGGGTCAGGAAGAGACCCAGTACTTC. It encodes CAIRGGQEETQYF.

The CDR3 loop is CASKKRSSTDTQYF. The CDR3 DNA follows: TGTGCCAGCAAAAAGCGGTCTAGCACAGATACGCAGTATTTT. The chain is built from TRBV2 and TRBJ2-3, with a tentative D call TRBD2 (5 bases). The CDR3 is made up of 14 amino acids. V was shortened by 7 bases and J by 0 bases, with 11 bases between the two germline ends. The V gene's germline CDR1 is SNHLY and CDR2 FYNNEI.

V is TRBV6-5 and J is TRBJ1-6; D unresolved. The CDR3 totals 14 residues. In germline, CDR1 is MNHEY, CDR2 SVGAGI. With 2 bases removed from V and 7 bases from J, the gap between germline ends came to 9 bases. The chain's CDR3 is CASSYGSANSPLHF. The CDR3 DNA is TGTGCCAGCAGTTACGGGTCAGCGAATTCACCCCTCCACTTT.

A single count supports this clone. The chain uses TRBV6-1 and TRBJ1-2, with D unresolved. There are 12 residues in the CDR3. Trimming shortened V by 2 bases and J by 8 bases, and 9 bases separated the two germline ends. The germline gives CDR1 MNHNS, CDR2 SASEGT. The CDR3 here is CASSESGNGYTF. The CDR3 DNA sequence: TGTGCCAGCAGTGAATCGGGGAACGGCTACACCTTC.

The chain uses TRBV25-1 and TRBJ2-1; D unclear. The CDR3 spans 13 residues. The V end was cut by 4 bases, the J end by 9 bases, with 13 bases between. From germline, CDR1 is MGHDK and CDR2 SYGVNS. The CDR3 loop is CASSGKAGGEQFF. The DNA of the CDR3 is TGTGCCAGCAGTGGAAAAGCTGGCGGTGAGCAGTTCTTC.

CDR3 DNA: TGTGCCAGCTCACCACCATTGACAGGTGGTGGCTACACCTTC. The encoded protein is CASSPPLTGGGYTF. V gene TRBV18 combines with J gene TRBJ1-2; weak D call: TRBD1 (6 bases). This CDR3 has 14 residues. CDR1 KGHSH and CDR2 LQKENI come from the germline V gene. The V end lost 0 bases, the J end lost 7 bases, and 12 bases lay between the germline ends.

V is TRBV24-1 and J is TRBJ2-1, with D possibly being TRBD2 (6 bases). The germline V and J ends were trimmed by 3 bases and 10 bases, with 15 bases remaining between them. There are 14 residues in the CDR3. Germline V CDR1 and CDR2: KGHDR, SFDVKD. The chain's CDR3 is CATSDAIAEGEQFF. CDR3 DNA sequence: TGTGCCACCAGTGATGCAATAGCGGAAGGGGAGCAGTTCTTC.